Following are 18 T cell receptor beta chains from one sample sequenced in a study of T cell responses to AZD1222 COVID-19 vaccine. Repertoires were generated with immunoSEQ multiplex PCR, while TCRdb's copy carries only in-frame clones and drops some. The data show around 140,000 clones, roughly 93% seen once. The specimen was peripheral blood, collected 28 days after the second AZD1222 dose. These receptors all come from an adult who received the AZD1222 COVID-19 vaccine.

With regard to this clone: This specimen includes other DNA sequences encoding the same CDR3. This sequence joins TRBV6-5 and TRBJ1-1; D unclear. CDR1 MNHEY and CDR2 SVGAGI come from the germline V gene. The CDR3 contains 11 residues. V was pared by 7 bases and J by 2 bases, with 5 bases between. The DNA of the CDR3 is TGTGCCAGCACCGGAAACACTGAAGCTTTCTTT. This codes for CASTGNTEAFF.

The chain couples TRBV7-9 to TRBJ2-1, with TRBD1 matching 10 bases. With 8 bases clipped from V and 6 bases from J, the junction kept 10 bases outside the gene matches. Germline CDR1 SEHNR, CDR2 FQNEAQ (reference sequence). There are 15 residues in the CDR3. CDR3 coding DNA: TGTGCCAGCGCCTCTGGTCGGACAGGGGGCAATGAGCAGTTCTTC. As protein: CASASGRTGGNEQFF. Using reference TRBV7-9 and TRBJ2-1 for the parts outside the CDR3, the full variable domain is DTGVSQNPRHKITKRGQNVTFRCDPISEHNRLYWYRQTLGQGPEFLTYFQNEAQLEKSRLLSDRFSAERPKGSFSTLEIQRTEQGDSAMYLCASASGRTGGNEQFFGPGTRLTVL.

V and J are TRBV19 and TRBJ1-1; the D is unclear. Germline assignment: CDR1 LNHDA and CDR2 SQIVND (reference sequence). Between the trimmed V and J ends, which lost 9 bases and 0 bases, there was a span of 17 bases. The CDR3 totals 15 residues. The CDR3 spells CASAGIGFMNTEAFF. The CDR3 region has the DNA TGTGCCAGCGCCGGGATCGGGTTCATGAACACTGAAGCTTTCTTT.

The V call is TRBV6-2 or TRBV6-3, the J call TRBJ2-3; 13 bases align to TRBD2. This CDR3 comprises 18 residues. Germline trimming cut 2 bases from V and 6 bases from J; bases unmatched to any gene: 11. Germline values: CDR1 MNHEY, CDR2 SVGEGT. DNA for the CDR3: TGTGCCAGCAGTTACCTTATTTGGACTAGCGGGGGAGGCGATACGCAGTATTTT. This gives the protein CASSYLIWTSGGGDTQYF.

This chain joins TRBV9 and TRBJ2-3, with D unclear. Between the trimmed V and J ends, which lost 3 bases and 6 bases, there was a span of 11 bases. The germline CDR1 and CDR2 sequences are SGDLS and YYNGEE. There are 13 residues in the CDR3. The CDR3 DNA follows: TGTGCCAGCAGCGCGGGTGGCCGGGATACGCAGTATTTT. Translating it yields CASSAGGRDTQYF.

The rearrangement uses TRBV19 and TRBJ2-7; either TRBD1 or TRBD2 may fit D (5 bases each). The germline CDR1 and CDR2 sequences are LNHDA and SQIVND (reference sequence). Trimming took 5 bases from V and 5 from J, leaving 16 bases between them. There are 14 residues in the CDR3. CDR3 protein: CASSRDGAGHEQYF. Written as DNA, the CDR3 is TGTGCCAGTAGTCGCGACGGGGCCGGACACGAGCAGTACTTC.

V gene TRBV10-3 combines with J gene TRBJ1-1; perhaps TRBD1 as D (5 bases). Trimming pared 7 bases from V and 4 bases from J, leaving 10 bases between. Germline-derived CDR1 and CDR2 are ENHRY and SYGVKD. The CDR3 has 12 amino acids. The CDR3 sequence is CAIMGGGTEAFF. The DNA of the CDR3 is TGTGCCATCATGGGGGGAGGCACTGAAGCTTTCTTT.

This chain's CDR3 is CAISDGGFYGYTF. The CDR3 bases are TGTGCCATCAGTGATGGGGGGTTCTATGGCTACACCTTC. The rearrangement uses TRBV10-3 and TRBJ1-2; D may be TRBD1 (5 bases). The CDR3 totals 13 residues. Germline V lookup: CDR1 ENHRY, CDR2 SYGVKD. V was trimmed by 3 bases and J by 4 bases, leaving 9 bases between them.

In DNA, the CDR3 is TGTGCCAGCTCACCTCCTACCGGGACAGGGCGCAACACTGAAGCTTTCTTT. Translation gives CASSPPTGTGRNTEAFF. The rearrangement uses TRBV18 and TRBJ1-1; 9 positions agree with TRBD1. V was pared by 3 bases and J by 2 bases, with 10 bases of the junction left unmatched. The CDR3 runs to 17 residues. CDR1 is KGHSH and CDR2 is LQKENI in the germline V gene.

This clone occurred a few times. The chain combines TRBV6-1 with TRBJ1-1; D not resolved. The germline CDR1 and CDR2 sequences are MNHNS and SASEGT. This CDR3 comprises 15 residues. Deletions cut 0 bases from V and 1 base from J, with 9 bases between. Here the CDR3 reads CASSEALGSNTEAFF. Here the CDR3 DNA reads TGTGCCAGCAGTGAAGCCCTGGGATCGAACACTGAAGCTTTCTTT.

The chain has TRBV18 and TRBJ1-2, with D perhaps matching TRBD1 (6 bases). Germline values: CDR1 KGHSH, CDR2 LQKENI. The ends were cut back, 2 bases at V and 4 bases at J, with 11 bases in the middle. There are 14 residues in the CDR3. CDR3 region: CASSPESTGYGYTF. The CDR3 region has the DNA TGTGCCAGCTCACCAGAGTCGACAGGCTATGGCTACACCTTC.

The chain has TRBV7-9 and TRBJ1-4; 7 bases are a match to TRBD1. The CDR3 has 15 amino acids. Germline assignment: CDR1 SEHNR and CDR2 FQNEAQ (reference sequence). The ends lost 5 bases at V and 1 base at J; junction bases unmatched: 4. DNA of the CDR3: TGTGCCAGCAGCGAGAGGGGGCAAACTAATGAAAAACTGTTTTTT. It encodes CASSERGQTNEKLFF.

Points on this clone: Within the sample, other DNA sequences also encode this same CDR3. The J gene is TRBJ1-6, the V gene TRBV5-1, with TRBD1 identical over 7 bases. The J segment lost 7 bases and the V segment lost 4 bases, leaving 8 bases of the junction unmatched. Germline V gene sequence: CDR1 SGHRS, CDR2 YFSETQ. This CDR3 comprises 15 residues. This chain's CDR3 is CASSLRQGGNSPLHF. The CDR3 DNA is TGCGCCAGCAGCCTCAGACAGGGAGGGAATTCACCCCTCCACTTT. The full variable domain, its missing parts supplied by reference TRBV5-1 and TRBJ1-6, is KAGVTQTPRYLIKTRGQQVTLSCSPISGHRSVSWYQQTPGQGLQFLFEYFSETQRNKGNFPGRFSGRQFSNSRSEMNVSTLELGDSALYLCASSLRQGGNSPLHFGNGTRLTVT.

The chain links TRBV4-1 to TRBJ1-1, with D possibly TRBD1 on 5 matching bases. The CDR3 runs 14 residues. The germline V gene encodes CDR1 MGHRA and CDR2 YSYEKL. Trimming removed 2 bases at V and 4 bases at J, with 11 bases between. DNA for the CDR3: TGCGCCAGCAGCCAAAGCGGGGGGGGCACTGAAGCTTTCTTT. Translated, it gives CASSQSGGGTEAFF.

This sequence joins TRBV28 and TRBJ1-5, with a possible D match to TRBD1 (6 bases). Looked up from germline, CDR1 is MDHEN and CDR2 is SYDVKM. The CDR3 has 17 amino acids. The V and J ends lost 4 bases and 6 bases respectively, with 22 bases between them. The CDR3 region is CASSSPRGPYTSQPQHF. As DNA, the CDR3 is TGTGCCAGCAGTTCCCCCAGGGGCCCGTATACCAGTCAGCCCCAGCATTTT.

This clone was seen once. Here the CDR3 reads CASSTIGKGGTEAFF. The CDR3 DNA follows: TGTGCCAGCAGTACTATAGGGAAGGGAGGAACTGAAGCTTTCTTT. This chain connects TRBV28 to TRBJ1-1, with no clear D. Germline lookup yields CDR1 MDHEN and CDR2 SYDVKM. The ends were cut back, 5 bases at V and 5 bases at J, with 18 bases in the middle. CDR3 size: 15 residues.

This sequence joins TRBV29-1 and TRBJ2-5; D is perhaps TRBD1 (6 bases). The germline V gene has CDR1 SQVTM and CDR2 ANQGSEA. This CDR3 comprises 12 residues. V was trimmed by 4 bases and J by 4 bases, leaving 10 bases between them. The DNA of the CDR3 is TGCAGCGTTGCACCACAGGGAGAGACCCAGTACTTC. As protein: CSVAPQGETQYF.

The rearrangement uses TRBV7-2 and TRBJ2-2; 14 bases map to TRBD2. CDR3 size: 17 residues. The germline gives CDR1 SGHTA, CDR2 FQGNSA. The V and J ends lost 3 bases and 9 bases, in that order; junction bases with no gene match: 9. The CDR3 DNA is TGTGCCAGCAGCTTTCGACTAGCGGGGGGGTTCCGTAGGGAGCTGTTTTTT. Encoded protein: CASSFRLAGGFRRELFF.